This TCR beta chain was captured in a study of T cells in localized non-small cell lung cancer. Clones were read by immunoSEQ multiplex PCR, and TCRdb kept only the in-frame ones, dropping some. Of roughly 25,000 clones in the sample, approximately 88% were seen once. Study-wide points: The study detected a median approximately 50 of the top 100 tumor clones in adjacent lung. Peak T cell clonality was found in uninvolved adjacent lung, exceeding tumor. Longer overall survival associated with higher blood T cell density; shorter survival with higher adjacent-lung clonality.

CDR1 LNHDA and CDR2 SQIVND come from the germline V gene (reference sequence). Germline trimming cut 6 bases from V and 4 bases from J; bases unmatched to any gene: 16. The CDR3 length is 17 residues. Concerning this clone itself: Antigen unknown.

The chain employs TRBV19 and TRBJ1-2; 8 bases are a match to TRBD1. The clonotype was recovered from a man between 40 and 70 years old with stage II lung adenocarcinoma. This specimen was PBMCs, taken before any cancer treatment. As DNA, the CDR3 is TGTGCCAGTAGGCCCGGACAGGGCTTCGGGAACGGCTATGGCTACACCTTC. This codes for CASRPGQGFGNGYGYTF. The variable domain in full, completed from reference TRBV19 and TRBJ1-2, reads DGGITQSPKYLFRKEGQNVTLSCEQNLNHDAMYWYRQDPGQGLRLIYYSQIVNDFQKGDIAEGYSVSREKKESFPLTVTSAQKNPTAFYLCASRPGQGFGNGYGYTFGSGTRLTVV.